These T cell receptor beta chains were read from a single sample in a study of vaccination and CD4 T cells after COVID-19. Each CDR3 protein is one row after TCRdb ran MiXCR on the PCR reads. The data show 25,000 to 30,000 distinct CDR3 sequences, 51% seen once. Material: CD4+ T cells from blood, obtained about 7 months after SARS-CoV-2 vaccination. All receptors come from a human donor who had recovered from COVID-19. Each CDR3 is given with its conserved first and last residue. A D gene is named only where the DNA matches it firmly. Not all rows give a size; the values are once, few, many and, for expanded clones, a class.

d_call	clone_size	v_call	j_call	cdr3_aa	cdr3_nt
NA	few	TRBV29-1	TRBJ1-2	CSVDKTANYGYTF	TGCAGCGTCGACAAAACTGCTAACTATGGCTACACCTTC
TRBD1	NA	TRBV5-6	TRBJ1-6	CASSGDRGLLSSYNSPLHF	TGTGCCAGCAGCGGTGACAGGGGTCTCCTGAGCTCCTATAATTCACCCCTCCACTTT
NA	NA	TRBV2	TRBJ2-7	CASSSDSRHEQYF	TGTGCCAGCAGTTCGGACAGTCGTCACGAGCAGTACTTC
NA	NA	TRBV6-1	TRBJ2-5	CASRPMGQETQYF	TGTGCCAGCAGACCGATGGGTCAAGAGACCCAGTACTTC
NA	few	TRBV4-1	TRBJ1-5	CASSQRSWRQPQHF	TGCGCCAGCAGCCAAAGATCCTGGAGGCAGCCCCAGCATTTT
TRBD1	NA	TRBV20-1	TRBJ2-7	CSARRTGVTPYEQYF	TGCAGTGCTAGGAGGACAGGGGTTACCCCCTACGAGCAGTACTTC
NA	NA	TRBV14	TRBJ1-6	CASSQTGQSPLHF	TGTGCCAGCAGCCAAACCGGTCAATCACCCCTCCACTTT
NA	NA	TRBV11-3	TRBJ2-2	CASSLGGGTGELFF	TGTGCCAGCAGCTTAGGGGGAGGAACCGGGGAGCTGTTTTTT
NA	NA	TRBV7-6	TRBJ1-5	CASSHAQGSQPQHF	TGTGCCAGCAGCCACGCTCAGGGTTCCCAGCCCCAGCATTTT
NA	NA	TRBV15	TRBJ1-1	CATKARTVGDNTEAFF	TGTGCCACCAAAGCACGGACGGTGGGGGACAACACTGAAGCTTTCTTT
NA	few	TRBV6-4	TRBJ2-3	CASSDSSGAADTQYF	TGTGCCAGCAGTGACTCGAGTGGAGCGGCAGATACGCAGTATTTT
NA	few	TRBV10-1	TRBJ1-5	CASHGREIVSNQPQHF	TGCGCCAGCCATGGGCGGGAGATCGTTAGCAATCAGCCCCAGCATTTT
NA	NA	TRBV7-9	TRBJ1-3	CASRDTVSGNTIYF	TGTGCCAGCAGAGACACCGTCTCTGGAAACACCATATATTTT
NA	once	TRBV18	TRBJ1-2	CASSPEGLNYGYTF	TGTGCCAGCTCACCCGAAGGGTTAAACTATGGCTACACCTTC
NA	NA	TRBV7-9	TRBJ2-2	CASSTLNPNTGELFF	TGTGCCAGCAGCACTTTGAACCCGAACACCGGGGAGCTGTTTTTT
NA	NA	TRBV20-1	TRBJ2-3	CSVYRRGGTDTQYF	TGCAGTGTTTATCGGCGGGGCGGGACAGATACGCAGTATTTT
NA	NA	TRBV19	TRBJ2-7	CASSRQGPYEQYF	TGTGCCAGTAGTAGGCAGGGACCCTACGAGCAGTACTTC
NA	NA	TRBV19	TRBJ2-5	CASSINGMLQETQYF	TGTGCCAGTAGTATAAACGGGATGTTACAAGAGACCCAGTACTTC
TRBD1	NA	TRBV18	TRBJ2-7	CASSQGAGMIYEQYF	TGTGCCAGCTCACAGGGGGCGGGTATGATCTACGAGCAGTACTTC
NA	NA	TRBV20-1	TRBJ1-5	CSASRGQPQHF	TGCAGTGCTAGCCGGGGTCAGCCCCAGCATTTT
TRBD1	NA	TRBV19	TRBJ2-7	CASSTILRRTGGKQYF	TGTGCCAGTAGTACCATCTTACGCCGGACAGGGGGCAAGCAGTACTTC
NA	NA	TRBV28	TRBJ2-5	CASSSLGEVRETQYF	TGTGCCAGCAGCTCCCTCGGGGAGGTTAGGGAGACCCAGTACTTC
NA	NA	TRBV7-2	TRBJ1-2	CASSRMIDYNGYTF	TGTGCCAGCAGCCGTATGATTGATTACAATGGCTACACCTTC
TRBD1	NA	TRBV28	TRBJ2-5	CASSGWDRVQETQYF	TGTGCCAGCAGTGGATGGGACAGGGTCCAAGAGACCCAGTACTTC
NA	NA	TRBV7-8	TRBJ1-6	CASSDGLSYNSPLHF	TGTGCCAGCTCGGACGGACTCTCTTATAATTCACCCCTCCACTTT
TRBD1	few	TRBV20-1	TRBJ2-3	CSARSDRGRSDTQYF	TGCAGTGCTAGGTCGGACAGGGGGCGATCAGATACGCAGTATTTT
TRBD2	few	TRBV7-2	TRBJ2-1	CASSSGLWGEQFF	TGTGCCAGCAGCTCGGGACTATGGGGAGAGCAGTTCTTC
NA	NA	TRBV6-1	TRBJ2-5	CASSVGGGAQETQYF	TGTGCCAGCAGTGTAGGTGGGGGCGCCCAAGAGACCCAGTACTTC
NA	NA	TRBV28	TRBJ1-5	CASSSEGISNQPQHF	TGTGCCAGCAGTTCGGAGGGGATTAGCAATCAGCCCCAGCATTTT
TRBD1	once	TRBV7-2	TRBJ2-7	CASSSTGTGSYEQYF	TGTGCCAGCAGCTCGACCGGGACAGGAAGTTACGAGCAGTACTTC
TRBD1	NA	TRBV7-8	TRBJ1-3	CASSLTGTGSGNTIYF	TGTGCCAGCAGCTTGACTGGGACAGGGTCTGGAAACACCATATATTTT
TRBD1	NA	TRBV6-5	TRBJ2-1	CASSYGQGNMGNEQFF	TGTGCCAGCAGTTACGGACAGGGCAACATGGGAAATGAGCAGTTCTTC
NA	NA	TRBV5-4	TRBJ2-7	CASSPSDGPVEQYF	TGTGCCAGCAGCCCTTCTGACGGACCGGTCGAGCAGTACTTC
NA	few	TRBV6-1	TRBJ2-1	CASSEHDGDEREQFF	TGTGCCAGCAGTGAGCACGATGGGGACGAACGAGAGCAGTTCTTC
TRBD2	NA	TRBV29-1	TRBJ2-5	CSVTLGGETQYF	TGCAGCGTTACTTTGGGGGGGGAGACCCAGTACTTC
NA	NA	TRBV10-3	TRBJ2-5	CAIRGGDETQYF	TGTGCCATCAGGGGGGGAGATGAGACCCAGTACTTC
TRBD2	NA	TRBV5-8	TRBJ2-1	CASPTAWGLAGDNEQFF	TGTGCCAGTCCGACAGCATGGGGACTAGCGGGAGACAATGAGCAGTTCTTC
NA	NA	TRBV7-8	TRBJ1-5	CASSLNRALSQPQHF	TGTGCCAGCAGCTTAAACAGGGCGTTATCTCAGCCCCAGCATTTT
TRBD2	NA	TRBV6-1	TRBJ2-3	CASRRAGGPGLAGDADTQYF	TGTGCCAGCAGGAGGGCAGGGGGACCGGGACTAGCGGGAGACGCAGATACGCAGTATTTT
NA	few	TRBV6-5	TRBJ1-5	CASSFRSATGNQPQHF	TGTGCCAGCAGTTTTCGCTCAGCGACGGGCAATCAGCCCCAGCATTTT
NA	NA	TRBV20-1	TRBJ2-5	CSASRQSLQETQYF	TGCAGTGCTAGTCGGCAGTCTCTTCAAGAGACCCAGTACTTC
NA	NA	TRBV7-2	TRBJ1-3	CASSFRRESTIYF	TGTGCCAGCAGCTTTAGGAGGGAAAGCACCATATATTTT
NA	few	TRBV2	TRBJ2-7	CASSEDEAGYEQYF	TGTGCCAGCAGTGAGGACGAGGCGGGCTACGAGCAGTACTTC
NA	once	TRBV7-9	TRBJ2-7	CASSLTTQSSYEQYF	TGTGCCAGCAGCCTAACTACGCAAAGCTCCTACGAGCAGTACTTC
NA	NA	TRBV20-1	TRBJ2-5	CSARVGGGRETQYF	TGCAGTGCTAGAGTAGGGGGGGGTAGGGAGACCCAGTACTTC
TRBD2	NA	TRBV20-1	TRBJ2-5	CSARFSGSGETQYF	TGCAGTGCTAGATTTAGCGGGAGTGGAGAGACCCAGTACTTC